This T cell receptor (beta chain) is from a study of blood T cell repertoires in COVID-19. Germline CDR1 is SGHDN and CDR2 is FVKESK. V was clipped by 1 base and J by 2 bases, with 11 bases between them. This CDR3 has 15 residues. Measured with immunoSEQ multiplex PCR; TCRdb has only the in-frame clones, and not every one. The sample lists approximately 130,000 clones; roughly 85% were seen once. The J gene is TRBJ2-5, the V gene TRBV14; maybe TRBD2 (5 bases). The TCR comes from a human donor in a cohort sampled during active COVID-19. The sequenced sample was peripheral blood. The CDR3 DNA reads as TGTGCCAGCAGCCAAGGGTCGGGGTGGCAAGAGACCCAGTACTTC. It codes for CASSQGSGWQETQYF.